The rows below give T cell receptor beta chains drawn from one sample of a study of blood T cell repertoires in COVID-19. The assay was immunoSEQ multiplex PCR, and TCRdb's table has in-frame clones only and misses some. Here the sample spans around 300,000 clones, approximately 90% being singletons. The specimen was peripheral blood. Source of these receptors: a woman in her 30s with COVID-19, enrolled during active disease. CDR3s include the opening cysteine and the closing phenylalanine or tryptophan. Fields, in order: J gene, V gene, clone size, D gene, CDR3 DNA, CDR3 protein. The D gene is left open where the match is weak. Only part of the rows carry a size: once, few, many, or a class if the clone is expanded.

j_gene: TRBJ1-3
v_gene: TRBV5-5
abundance: .
d_gene: .
CDR3nt: TGTGCCAGCAGCTATTACCTGGACGGGACTGGAAACACCATATATTTT
CDR3aa: CASSYYLDGTGNTIYF

j_gene: TRBJ2-7
v_gene: TRBV18
abundance: .
d_gene: TRBD1
CDR3nt: TGTGCCAGCTCACCACACGGACAGGGAATCCACGAGCAGTACTTC
CDR3aa: CASSPHGQGIHEQYF

j_gene: TRBJ1-1
v_gene: TRBV6-5
abundance: .
d_gene: TRBD1
CDR3nt: TGTGCCAGCAGGGGACAGGGATTGAACACTGAAGCTTTCTTT
CDR3aa: CASRGQGLNTEAFF

j_gene: TRBJ1-3
v_gene: TRBV6-5
abundance: .
d_gene: .
CDR3nt: TGTGCCAGCACGGAGGGCTTCTCTGGAAACACCATATATTTT
CDR3aa: CASTEGFSGNTIYF

j_gene: TRBJ1-2
v_gene: TRBV10-3
abundance: .
d_gene: .
CDR3nt: TGTGCCATCAGTGAGCCACCCACAGGGACCTATGGCTACACCTTC
CDR3aa: CAISEPPTGTYGYTF

j_gene: TRBJ2-1
v_gene: TRBV5-1
abundance: .
d_gene: .
CDR3nt: TGCGCCAGCAGCTTGGGACTATCAAATGAGCAGTTCTTC
CDR3aa: CASSLGLSNEQFF

j_gene: TRBJ1-5
v_gene: TRBV28
abundance: .
d_gene: .
CDR3nt: TGTGCCAGCAGCAAAGGGGGACTACATCAGCCCCAGCATTTT
CDR3aa: CASSKGGLHQPQHF

j_gene: TRBJ1-4
v_gene: TRBV2
abundance: .
d_gene: .
CDR3nt: TGTGCCAGCAGTGATGCCAGGTATAATGAAAAACTGTTTTTT
CDR3aa: CASSDARYNEKLFF

j_gene: TRBJ2-1
v_gene: TRBV7-6
abundance: .
d_gene: .
CDR3nt: TGTGCCAGCATTTCCGGACAGTCGGAAAGCAATGAGCAGTTCTTC
CDR3aa: CASISGQSESNEQFF

j_gene: TRBJ2-1
v_gene: TRBV27
abundance: .
d_gene: TRBD1
CDR3nt: TGTGCCAGCAGTGCCGGGACAGCCGACTACAATGAGCAGTTCTTC
CDR3aa: CASSAGTADYNEQFF

j_gene: TRBJ2-5
v_gene: TRBV9
abundance: .
d_gene: .
CDR3nt: TGTGCCAGCAGCGCTTACCGGGACTCCCGTCCAGAGACCCAGTACTTC
CDR3aa: CASSAYRDSRPETQYF

j_gene: TRBJ1-2
v_gene: TRBV7-9
abundance: .
d_gene: TRBD1
CDR3nt: TGTGCCAGCAGCTTAGTTACAGGGGGCAATGGCTACACCTTC
CDR3aa: CASSLVTGGNGYTF

j_gene: TRBJ1-4
v_gene: TRBV7-2
abundance: .
d_gene: .
CDR3nt: TGTGCCAGCAGCTCAGCGCAGGGAGGCAATGAAAAACTGTTTTTT
CDR3aa: CASSSAQGGNEKLFF

j_gene: TRBJ2-1
v_gene: TRBV19
abundance: .
d_gene: .
CDR3nt: TGTGCCAGTAGCCGGGAACGGGAGAACTACAATGAGCAGTTCTTC
CDR3aa: CASSRERENYNEQFF

j_gene: TRBJ2-7
v_gene: TRBV10-1
abundance: .
d_gene: TRBD1
CDR3nt: TGCGCCAGCAGGAGACAGGGTGTCTACGAGCAGTACTTC
CDR3aa: CASRRQGVYEQYF

j_gene: TRBJ1-3
v_gene: TRBV2
abundance: once
d_gene: .
CDR3nt: TGTGCCAGCAAACCCATCAGGGGCTCTGGAAACACCATATATTTT
CDR3aa: CASKPIRGSGNTIYF

j_gene: TRBJ1-1
v_gene: TRBV12-3/TRBV12-4
abundance: .
d_gene: .
CDR3nt: TGTGCCAGCAGTTTAGAGAGGAACACTGAAGCTTTCTTT
CDR3aa: CASSLERNTEAFF

j_gene: TRBJ2-5
v_gene: TRBV2
abundance: .
d_gene: TRBD2
CDR3nt: TGTGCCAGCAGTGACCCTAGCGGGATAGTGGAGACCCAGTACTTC
CDR3aa: CASSDPSGIVETQYF

j_gene: TRBJ1-1
v_gene: TRBV6-2/TRBV6-3
abundance: .
d_gene: TRBD1
CDR3nt: TGTGCCAGCAGCGCGGGACAGGGTAACACTGAAGCTTTCTTT
CDR3aa: CASSAGQGNTEAFF

j_gene: TRBJ2-1
v_gene: TRBV7-2
abundance: few
d_gene: TRBD1
CDR3nt: TGTGCCAGCAGCGTCCGGGACAGGCGGATCAATGAGCAGTTCTTC
CDR3aa: CASSVRDRRINEQFF

j_gene: TRBJ2-7
v_gene: TRBV27
abundance: few
d_gene: TRBD2
CDR3nt: TGTGCCAGCAGAAGCGGGAGCCCCTACGAGCAGTACTTC
CDR3aa: CASRSGSPYEQYF

j_gene: TRBJ1-4
v_gene: TRBV27
abundance: .
d_gene: .
CDR3nt: TGTGCCAGCAGCCTCTTCACAGCTAGCGAAAAACTGTTTTTT
CDR3aa: CASSLFTASEKLFF

j_gene: TRBJ1-5
v_gene: TRBV19
abundance: .
d_gene: .
CDR3nt: TGTGCCAGTCAAATGGGGGCAGGGGTCGACAATCAGCCCCAGCATTTT
CDR3aa: CASQMGAGVDNQPQHF

j_gene: TRBJ1-2
v_gene: TRBV7-8
abundance: .
d_gene: .
CDR3nt: TGTGCCAGCAGCTCCAGAGGCGGGGCTAACTATGGCTACACCTTC
CDR3aa: CASSSRGGANYGYTF

j_gene: TRBJ1-5
v_gene: TRBV7-9
abundance: .
d_gene: TRBD1
CDR3nt: TGTGCCAGCAGCCCGGACAGGGGAGATCAGCCCCAGCATTTT
CDR3aa: CASSPDRGDQPQHF

j_gene: TRBJ1-2
v_gene: TRBV2
abundance: .
d_gene: .
CDR3nt: TGTGCCAGCAGTGTAGGAAGAGGAGACGGCTACACCTTC
CDR3aa: CASSVGRGDGYTF

j_gene: TRBJ1-2
v_gene: TRBV5-4
abundance: .
d_gene: .
CDR3nt: TGTGCCAGCAGAGGCACCGATGAGGACACCTTC
CDR3aa: CASRGTDEDTF

j_gene: TRBJ2-1
v_gene: TRBV10-3
abundance: once
d_gene: .
CDR3nt: TGTGCCATCAGGCCCGACAACAATGAGCAGTTCTTC
CDR3aa: CAIRPDNNEQFF

j_gene: TRBJ2-2
v_gene: TRBV7-2
abundance: few
d_gene: .
CDR3nt: TGTGCCAGCAGCTTAATTCCGGGGGTGAGGGGGGAGCTGTTTTTT
CDR3aa: CASSLIPGVRGELFF

j_gene: TRBJ1-6
v_gene: TRBV4-1
abundance: .
d_gene: TRBD1
CDR3nt: TGCGCCAGCAGCCAAGGGGGACAGGGTTATTCACCCCTCCACTTT
CDR3aa: CASSQGGQGYSPLHF

j_gene: TRBJ1-6
v_gene: TRBV7-2
abundance: .
d_gene: TRBD1
CDR3nt: TGTGCCAGCAGCCCAACCGGGGACAGTTTCTCCTCCTATAATTCACCCCTCCACTTT
CDR3aa: CASSPTGDSFSSYNSPLHF

j_gene: TRBJ2-1
v_gene: TRBV19
abundance: .
d_gene: .
CDR3nt: TGTGCCAGTTTAGCGGACTACAATGAGCAGTTCTTC
CDR3aa: CASLADYNEQFF

j_gene: TRBJ1-1
v_gene: TRBV18
abundance: .
d_gene: .
CDR3nt: TGTGCCAGCTCCACCGGGAGAAACACTGAAGCTTTCTTT
CDR3aa: CASSTGRNTEAFF

j_gene: TRBJ2-1
v_gene: TRBV2
abundance: .
d_gene: .
CDR3nt: TGTGCCAGCAGTGAACGTCGGGGATCCTACAATGAGCAGTTCTTC
CDR3aa: CASSERRGSYNEQFF

j_gene: TRBJ2-7
v_gene: TRBV18
abundance: .
d_gene: .
CDR3nt: TGTGCCAGCTCGCAGGGGCGCCGTGCCTACGAGCAGTACTTC
CDR3aa: CASSQGRRAYEQYF

j_gene: TRBJ1-2
v_gene: TRBV12-3/TRBV12-4
abundance: .
d_gene: TRBD1
CDR3nt: TGTGCCAGCAGCGGACAGGTTCTCTATGGCTACACCTTC
CDR3aa: CASSGQVLYGYTF

j_gene: TRBJ1-3
v_gene: TRBV10-3
abundance: .
d_gene: .
CDR3nt: TGTGCCATCACTCAGGGAATCTCTGGAAACACCATATATTTT
CDR3aa: CAITQGISGNTIYF

j_gene: TRBJ2-3
v_gene: TRBV4-2
abundance: many
d_gene: TRBD2
CDR3nt: TGTGCCAGCAGCTCCCGGCTAGCGGGAGGGCCGGGCACAGATACGCAGTATTTT
CDR3aa: CASSSRLAGGPGTDTQYF

j_gene: TRBJ2-1
v_gene: TRBV11-3
abundance: .
d_gene: .
CDR3nt: TGTGCCAGCAGCTTAGCCCTGACAGGATACAATGAGCAGTTCTTC
CDR3aa: CASSLALTGYNEQFF

j_gene: TRBJ2-3
v_gene: TRBV14
abundance: .
d_gene: TRBD2
CDR3nt: TGTGCCAGCAGCCAAGGGCTAGCGGTATCCACAGATACGCAGTATTTT
CDR3aa: CASSQGLAVSTDTQYF

j_gene: TRBJ2-7
v_gene: TRBV7-2
abundance: .
d_gene: TRBD2
CDR3nt: TGTGCCAGCAGCCCTACCGGACTAGCGGGACCCGAGCAGTACTTC
CDR3aa: CASSPTGLAGPEQYF

j_gene: TRBJ2-7
v_gene: TRBV11-2
abundance: .
d_gene: .
CDR3nt: TGTGCCAGCAGCCCCGGCCTTTCAGGCCACGAGCAGTACTTC
CDR3aa: CASSPGLSGHEQYF

j_gene: TRBJ2-7
v_gene: TRBV4-1
abundance: .
d_gene: .
CDR3nt: TGCGCCAGCAGCCAAGATCAAGTGAGGGCCGAACAGCAGTACTTC
CDR3aa: CASSQDQVRAEQQYF

j_gene: TRBJ2-2
v_gene: TRBV5-1
abundance: .
d_gene: TRBD1
CDR3nt: TGCGCCAGCAGCTTGGACGGGACAGGGGACACCGGGGAGCTGTTTTTT
CDR3aa: CASSLDGTGDTGELFF

j_gene: TRBJ2-1
v_gene: TRBV10-1
abundance: .
d_gene: .
CDR3nt: TGCGCCAGCAGGACCGGGACACTCGGGGACGATGAGCAGTTCTTC
CDR3aa: CASRTGTLGDDEQFF

j_gene: TRBJ1-3
v_gene: TRBV28
abundance: .
d_gene: TRBD1
CDR3nt: TGTGCCAGCAGTTCTCGGGACGGGACAGGGGCTGGAAACACCATATATTTT
CDR3aa: CASSSRDGTGAGNTIYF

j_gene: TRBJ1-1
v_gene: TRBV6-5
abundance: few
d_gene: .
CDR3nt: TGTGCCAGCAGCAGGATCTTGAACACTGAAGCTTTCTTT
CDR3aa: CASSRILNTEAFF

j_gene: TRBJ1-1
v_gene: TRBV5-4
abundance: .
d_gene: .
CDR3nt: TGTGCCAGCAGCGGGTCGGACTCGAACACTGAAGCTTTCTTT
CDR3aa: CASSGSDSNTEAFF

j_gene: TRBJ1-1
v_gene: TRBV7-9
abundance: .
d_gene: .
CDR3nt: TGTGCCAGCAGCTTACTCCAGACTGAAGCTTTCTTT
CDR3aa: CASSLLQTEAFF

j_gene: TRBJ1-2
v_gene: TRBV3-1/TRBV3-2
abundance: .
d_gene: .
CDR3nt: TGTGCCAGCAGCCAAGACGGCTCCGGGAGTCCTGGCTACACCTTC
CDR3aa: CASSQDGSGSPGYTF

j_gene: TRBJ1-3
v_gene: TRBV5-4
abundance: .
d_gene: .
CDR3nt: TGTGCCAGCAGCTTAGGAGGGCTCTCTGGAAACACCATATATTTT
CDR3aa: CASSLGGLSGNTIYF